This T cell receptor (beta chain) was sequenced for a study of T cells in localized non-small cell lung cancer. Findings and limits, study-wide: Among blood samples, higher T cell density accompanied longer overall survival. Since sequencing was restricted to only one region of the tumor, intratumor heterogeneity remains a possibility. There was higher T cell clonality in uninvolved adjacent lung than in tumor, and it was highest there.

In regard to this clone: Its antigen is still unknown.

The CDR3 totals 14 residues. The germline V gene has CDR1 MNHGY and CDR2 SAAAGT. V was clipped by 8 bases and J by 6 bases; unmatched bases: 11. TCRdb's copy holds only in-frame clones and misses some; the assay was immunoSEQ multiplex PCR. The data contain several thousand clones, under 30% of them singletons. The sample consisted of normal lung tissue next to the tumor, taken before any cancer treatment. The sequence came from a woman between 35 and 75 years old with stage I lung adenocarcinoma. V usage is TRBV6-8 and J usage is TRBJ2-7, with 9 bases lining up with TRBD1. The CDR3 nucleotides are TGTGCCAGCGCTGCCGGGGACAGGGCGGGCGAGCAGTACTTC. Residues: CASAAGDRAGEQYF.